The 10 T cell receptor beta chains given below trace back to one sample, sequenced in a study of blood T cell repertoires in COVID-19. This table comes from immunoSEQ multiplex PCR, and its TCRdb copy is limited to in-frame clones, with some not included. Seen here are about 71,000 clones, 90% observed once, and the top ten hold 5.1%. The sequencing sample was made of peripheral blood. These receptors were taken from a young woman with acute or convalescent COVID-19.

V gene TRBV7-8 combines with J gene TRBJ2-1; 10 positions agree with TRBD2. Germline assignment: CDR1 SGHVS and CDR2 FQNEAQ. Losses at the gene ends were 3 bases for V and 8 bases for J; bases not matched to a gene: 7. The CDR3 runs 15 residues. The chain's CDR3 is CASSFLASGSHEQFF. As DNA, the CDR3 is TGTGCCAGCAGCTTTCTGGCTAGCGGGAGTCATGAGCAGTTCTTC. Supplemented by reference TRBV7-8 and TRBJ2-1, the full variable domain reads GAGVSQSPRYKVAKRGQDVALRCDPISGHVSLFWYQQALGQGPEFLTYFQNEAQLDKSGLPSDRFFAERPEGSVSTLKIQRTQQEDSAVYLCASSFLASGSHEQFFGPGTRLTVL.

This clone appeared a single time. V gene TRBV5-4 combines with J gene TRBJ2-5; 7 nucleotides line up with TRBD1. V shed 4 bases, J shed 1 base, and the junction held 1 base outside the gene matches. There are 13 residues in the CDR3. Germline V gene sequence: CDR1 SGHNT, CDR2 YYREEE (reference sequence). CDR3 in DNA: TGTGCCAGCAGCGGGACAGCCCAAGAGACCCAGTACTTC. It yields the protein CASSGTAQETQYF.

For the CDR3, the DNA is TGTGCCAGCAGTTTGTCCAACGGGTTAGGTTCGATTGCCGGGGAGCTGTTTTTT. As protein: CASSLSNGLGSIAGELFF. The rearrangement links TRBV28 to TRBJ2-2; D call uncertain. The CDR3 runs 18 residues. Trimming stripped 3 bases from V and 6 bases from J, with 23 bases between. Germline V gene sequence: CDR1 MDHEN, CDR2 SYDVKM.

CDR3 in DNA: TGTGCCAGTAAGCCCAGGACAGGGACCCGAGAGACCCAGTACTTC. This codes for CASKPRTGTRETQYF. This chain connects TRBV28 to TRBJ2-5, with TRBD1 matching over 8 bases. V trimming: 9 bases; J trimming: 4 bases; junction bases outside the gene matches: 13. CDR1 MDHEN and CDR2 SYDVKM come from the germline V gene. The length of the CDR3 is 15 residues.

This rearrangement joins TRBV6-1 to TRBJ2-7, with 12 positions matching TRBD1. This CDR3 is 16 amino acids long. Germline V lookup: CDR1 MNHNS, CDR2 SASEGT. J lost 4 bases, V lost 0 bases, and 4 bases had no gene match. The CDR3 sequence is CASSEAGDRGRYEQYF. The CDR3 nucleotides read TGTGCCAGCAGTGAAGCAGGGGACAGGGGGCGGTACGAGCAGTACTTC.

A few counts support this clone. This chain links TRBV5-8 with TRBJ2-4; TRBD2 might be the D (7 bases). CDR3 length equals 14 residues. Between the trimmed V and J ends, which lost 1 base and 9 bases, there was a span of 14 bases. The germline V gene encodes CDR1 SGHTS and CDR2 YDEGEE. In nucleotides, the CDR3 is TGTGCCAGCAGCTTGTCTGGGGGGGCCGGCATTCAGTACTTC. It yields the protein CASSLSGGAGIQYF.

V is TRBV5-6 and J is TRBJ2-3; 7 bases match TRBD2. Germline values: CDR1 SGHDT, CDR2 YYEEEE. The junction had 4 bases not matched to a gene; V was cut back by 5 bases and J by 1 base. The CDR3 spans 14 residues. CDR3 loop: CASRERGGTDTQYF. Here the CDR3 DNA reads TGTGCCAGCAGGGAACGGGGGGGCACAGATACGCAGTATTTT.

The rearrangement joins TRBV6-2 or TRBV6-3 to TRBJ2-2; D may be TRBD1 (5 bases). Germline V gene data show CDR1 as MNHEY and CDR2 as SVGEGT. The CDR3 runs to 14 residues. V lost 6 bases and J lost 1, with 9 bases in between. As DNA, the CDR3 is TGTGCCAGCAGCCGTGACAGGAACACCGGGGAGCTGTTTTTT. Translation: CASSRDRNTGELFF.

The J gene is TRBJ2-7, the V gene TRBV2; D perhaps matches TRBD2 (5 bases). The length of the CDR3 is 14 residues. Germline V CDR1 and CDR2: SNHLY, FYNNEI. Trimming took off 3 bases at V and 5 bases at J, with 14 bases between the two ends. The DNA of the CDR3 is TGTGCCAGCAGTGATAGCGTCAGGTCCCACGAGCAGTACTTC. This translates into CASSDSVRSHEQYF.

The chain is built from TRBV6-2 or TRBV6-3 and TRBJ2-5; 9 bases agree with TRBD2. There are 15 residues in the CDR3. Germline V gene sequence: CDR1 MNHEY, CDR2 SVGEGT. Trimming removed 4 bases from V and 4 bases from J; junction bases left unmatched: 7. CDR3 coding DNA: TGTGCCAGCAGTTCGGAGCGGGGGGTGGTAGAGACCCAGTACTTC. Protein sequence: CASSSERGVVETQYF.